This TCR beta chain was sequenced for a study of T cell changes during pregnancy in multiple sclerosis (dated by TCRdb to the late 2010s). For context, the study as a whole: The study examined how the T cell repertoire changed over the course of pregnancy in women with multiple sclerosis.

The library was generated by the immunoSEQ multiplex PCR assay. TCRdb's version of the immuneACCESS table is confined to in-frame rearrangements and falls short of the full clone set. An unresolved V gene accounts for under half of the shortfall where checked; the remainder is of unknown origin. Within this sample are over 20,000 clones, with less than 95% of them counted one time only. Of the sample, 0.6% to 0.7% is held by the ten largest clones. Notes on this clone: Its antigen remains unidentified. Base qualities are not recorded, but no much larger clone differs from it by a single base.

CDR1 and CDR2, per the germline V gene, are SNHLY and FYNNEI. V and J are truncated by 4 bases and 8 bases respectively, leaving an intervening sequence of 20 bases. Spanning cysteine to phenylalanine, the CDR3 consists of 16 amino acids. The sequence is cut down to CDR3 DNA, 48 bases in frame from base 1. The sequencing used CD4+ T cells from peripheral blood mononuclear cells, collected in the third trimester of pregnancy. The receptor was derived from a female donor in good health, enrolled as a control in a pregnancy study. The rearranged chain carries TRBV2 and TRBJ1-4; the D gene is perhaps TRBD1, from 5 matching bases. CDR3 region: CASSARRGRAGEKLFF. The sequenced DNA: TGTGCCAGCAGTGCCCGAAGGGGCCGGGCGGGGGAAAAACTGTTTTTT. Full variable domain (CDR3 extended with the reference TRBV2 and TRBJ1-4 proteins): EPEVTQTPSHQVTQMGQEVILRCVPISNHLYFYWYRQILGQKVEFLVSFYNNEISEKSEIFDDQFSVERPDGSNFTLKIRSTKLEDSAMYFCASSARRGRAGEKLFFGSGTQLSVL.